This TCR beta chain was sequenced during a study of shared clonotypes between healthy human individuals. On the study more broadly: The plates for each donor numbered three CD4 naive, three CD4 memory, two CD8 naive and one CD8 memory. General study points: Rarefaction analysis demonstrated incomplete sorted-subset sequencing notwithstanding large depth. The naive CD4 repertoires of several donors were compared, and around 4.7% of clonotypes were shared.

The junction had 16 bases not matched to a gene; V was cut back by 7 bases and J by 5 bases. There are 16 residues in the CDR3. Germline loops: CDR1 LNHDA, CDR2 SQIVND (reference sequence). It was at deep level that the assay was run. TCRdb's table, derived via immunoSEQ multiplex PCR, lists solely in-frame clones and lacks some. The data contain about 690,000 clones, 90% of them singletons. Of note for this clone: No antigen is known for it.

This clonotype was obtained from a man younger than 35 in good health. Some clones in this sample may be carry-over from other donors' samples. The chain combines TRBV19 with TRBJ1-1; 7 nucleotides line up with TRBD1. The specimen was memory CD8+ T cells from PBMCs. Subset specified: CD45RO+ cells pooled with CCR7-negative TemRA cells. The CDR3 reads CASTPSPGTEGTEAFF. The CDR3 DNA follows: TGTGCCAGTACCCCCTCCCCCGGGACAGAGGGAACTGAAGCTTTCTTT.